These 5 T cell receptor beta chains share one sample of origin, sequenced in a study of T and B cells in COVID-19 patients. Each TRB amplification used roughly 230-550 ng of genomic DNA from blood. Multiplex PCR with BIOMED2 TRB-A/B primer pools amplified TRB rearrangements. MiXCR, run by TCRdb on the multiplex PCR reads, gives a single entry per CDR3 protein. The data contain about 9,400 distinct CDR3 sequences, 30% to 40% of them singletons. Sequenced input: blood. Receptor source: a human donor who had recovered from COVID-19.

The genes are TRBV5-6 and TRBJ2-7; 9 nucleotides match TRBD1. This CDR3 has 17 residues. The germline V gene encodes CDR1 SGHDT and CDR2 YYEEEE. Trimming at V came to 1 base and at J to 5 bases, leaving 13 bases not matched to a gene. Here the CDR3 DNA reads TGTGCCAGCAGCTTGATGGCCGGCGGACAGGGGAAGAACGAGCAGTACTTC. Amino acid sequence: CASSLMAGGQGKNEQYF.

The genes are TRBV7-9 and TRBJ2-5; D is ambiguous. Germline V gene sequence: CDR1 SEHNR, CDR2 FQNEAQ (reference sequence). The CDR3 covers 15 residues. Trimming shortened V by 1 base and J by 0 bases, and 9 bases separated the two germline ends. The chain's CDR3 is CASSLVLGYQETQYF. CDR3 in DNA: TGTGCCAGCAGCTTAGTTCTGGGCTACCAAGAGACCCAGTACTTC.

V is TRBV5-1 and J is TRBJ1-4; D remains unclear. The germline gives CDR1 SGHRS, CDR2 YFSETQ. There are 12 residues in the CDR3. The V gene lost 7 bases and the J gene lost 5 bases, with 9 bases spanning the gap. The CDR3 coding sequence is TGCGCCAGCCCGGAATACAATGAAAAACTGTTTTTT. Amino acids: CASPEYNEKLFF. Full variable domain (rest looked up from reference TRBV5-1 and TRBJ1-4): KAGVTQTPRYLIKTRGQQVTLSCSPISGHRSVSWYQQTPGQGLQFLFEYFSETQRNKGNFPGRFSGRQFSNSRSEMNVSTLELGDSALYLCASPEYNEKLFFGSGTQLSVL.

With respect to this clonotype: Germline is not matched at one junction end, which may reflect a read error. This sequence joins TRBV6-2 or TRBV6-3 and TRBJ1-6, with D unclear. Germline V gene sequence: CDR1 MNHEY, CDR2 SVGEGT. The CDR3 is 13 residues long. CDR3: CASSLSANSPLHF. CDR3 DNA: TGCGCCAGCAGTCTGTCAGCGAATTCACCCCTCCACTTT.

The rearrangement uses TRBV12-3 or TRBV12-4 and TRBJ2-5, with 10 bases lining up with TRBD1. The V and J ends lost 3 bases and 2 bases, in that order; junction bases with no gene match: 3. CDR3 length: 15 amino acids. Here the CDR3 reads CASSLDRGKQETQYF. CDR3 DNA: TGTGCCAGCAGTTTGGACAGGGGGAAACAAGAGACCCAGTACTTC.